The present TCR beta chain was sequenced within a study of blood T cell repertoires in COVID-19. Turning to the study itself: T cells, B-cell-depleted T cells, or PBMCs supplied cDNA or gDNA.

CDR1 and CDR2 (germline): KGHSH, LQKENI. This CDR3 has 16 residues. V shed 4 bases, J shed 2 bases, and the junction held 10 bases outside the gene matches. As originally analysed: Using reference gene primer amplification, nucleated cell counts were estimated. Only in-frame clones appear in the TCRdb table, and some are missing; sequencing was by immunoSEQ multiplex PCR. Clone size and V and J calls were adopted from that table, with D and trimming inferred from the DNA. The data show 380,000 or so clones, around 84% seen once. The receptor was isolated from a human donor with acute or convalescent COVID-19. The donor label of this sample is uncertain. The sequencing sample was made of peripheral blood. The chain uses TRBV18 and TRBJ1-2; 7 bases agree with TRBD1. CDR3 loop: CASSLEQGGFNYGYTF. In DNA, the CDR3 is TGTGCCAGCTCACTCGAGCAGGGGGGCTTCAACTATGGCTACACCTTC.